These T cell receptor beta chains were read from a single sample in a study of spatial heterogeneity in lung cancer. TCRdb ran MiXCR on the 5' RACE reads and lists one entry per CDR3 protein. The table records approximately 49,000 distinct CDR3 sequences, less than 6% of them present only once. Sequenced material: PBMCs, taken at surgery. The receptors were sampled from a male donor with early-stage non-small cell lung cancer. Each CDR3 is given with its conserved first and last residue. A D gene is named only where the DNA matches it firmly. The size field is filled for only some rows; it gives once, few, many or a size class.

J: TRBJ2-3; length: 14; size: many; D: TRBD1; V: TRBV11-2; DNA: TGTGCCAGCAGCTTAATAACAGGGGCAGATACGCAGTATTTT; CDR3: CASSLITGADTQYF
J: TRBJ2-1; length: 16; size: many; D: NA; V: TRBV4-1; DNA: TGCGCCAGCAGCCAAGGGCCGGGTCGCTCCTACAATGAGCAGTTCTTC; CDR3: CASSQGPGRSYNEQFF
J: TRBJ1-6; length: 15; size: many; D: NA; V: TRBV20-1; DNA: TGCAGTGCCCAAACAACTTTTGAGTATAATTCACCCCTCCACTTT; CDR3: CSAQTTFEYNSPLHF
J: TRBJ1-1; length: 13; size: many; D: TRBD1; V: TRBV29-1; DNA: TGCAGCGTTGAAGAGACAGGGTACACTGAAGCTTTCTTT; CDR3: CSVEETGYTEAFF
J: TRBJ2-2; length: 12; size: many; D: NA; V: TRBV24-1; DNA: TGTGCCACCAGCCGGCGGACCGGGGAGCTGTTTTTT; CDR3: CATSRRTGELFF
J: TRBJ1-1; length: 14; size: many; D: NA; V: TRBV20-1; DNA: TGCAGTGCTAGAGGCAGGGCCCGGGGGACTGAAGCTTTCTTT; CDR3: CSARGRARGTEAFF
J: TRBJ1-4; length: 15; size: many; D: NA; V: TRBV20-1; DNA: TGCAGTGCTAGAAAACTGGGTAGGGGGTTTGAAAAACTGTTTTTT; CDR3: CSARKLGRGFEKLFF
J: TRBJ2-1; length: 15; size: many; D: NA; V: TRBV25-1; DNA: TGTGCCAGCAGTGAATACCTGGGATCCTACAATGAGCAGTTCTTC; CDR3: CASSEYLGSYNEQFF
J: TRBJ2-7; length: 13; size: few; D: NA; V: TRBV5-4; DNA: TGTGCCAGCAGCTTCGGTAGCAAGTACGAGCAGTACTTC; CDR3: CASSFGSKYEQYF
J: TRBJ2-7; length: 14; size: many; D: TRBD1; V: TRBV6-2/TRBV6-3; DNA: TGTGCCAGCAGTCCAGGGGACAGGGACTACGAGCAGTACTTC; CDR3: CASSPGDRDYEQYF
J: TRBJ2-1; length: 16; size: many; D: TRBD2; V: TRBV7-2; DNA: TGTGCCAGCAGTCTAGGGCGCGGGAGGACCCCAAATGAGCAGTTCTTC; CDR3: CASSLGRGRTPNEQFF
J: TRBJ2-2; length: 13; size: few; D: NA; V: TRBV7-2; DNA: TGTGCCAGCAGCTCGAGGCACACCGGGGAGCTGTTTTTT; CDR3: CASSSRHTGELFF
J: TRBJ1-5; length: 12; size: many; D: NA; V: TRBV7-9; DNA: TGTGCCAGCAGCTGGGGGGATCAGCCCCAGCATTTT; CDR3: CASSWGDQPQHF
J: TRBJ2-1; length: 15; size: many; D: NA; V: TRBV7-2; DNA: TGTGCCAGCAGCTTAGACCGTTCGCTGGGGAATGAGCAGTTCTTC; CDR3: CASSLDRSLGNEQFF
J: TRBJ2-3; length: 15; size: many; D: NA; V: TRBV20-1; DNA: TGCAGTGCTAGAGATTTGCGGGGAAGCACAGATACGCAGTATTTT; CDR3: CSARDLRGSTDTQYF
J: TRBJ1-6; length: 14; size: many; D: NA; V: TRBV6-1; DNA: TGTGCCAGCAGTGATGGACTGGGAAATTCACCCCTCCACTTT; CDR3: CASSDGLGNSPLHF
J: TRBJ2-3; length: 12; size: many; D: NA; V: TRBV20-1; DNA: TGCAGGGGATCCGGGGGAAGAGATACGCAGTATTTT; CDR3: CRGSGGRDTQYF
J: TRBJ2-7; length: 15; size: NA; D: TRBD2; V: TRBV7-2; DNA: TGTGCCAGCAGCTCCACTAGCGGGAGTTGGTACGAGCAGTACTTC; CDR3: CASSSTSGSWYEQYF
J: TRBJ2-7; length: 17; size: NA; D: NA; V: TRBV6-6; DNA: TGTGCCAGCAGTTACCCCCCTACAGGGACCTTTCTCTACGAGCAGTACTTC; CDR3: CASSYPPTGTFLYEQYF
J: TRBJ2-5; length: 10; size: few; D: NA; V: TRBV2; DNA: TGTGCCAGCAGTGCGAGCGTGCAGTACTTC; CDR3: CASSASVQYF
J: TRBJ1-1; length: 13; size: medium-sized; D: NA; V: TRBV25-1; DNA: TGTGCCAGCAGTCTAGCCAGAAACACTGAAGCTTTCTTT; CDR3: CASSLARNTEAFF
J: TRBJ2-3; length: 19; size: many; D: NA; V: TRBV4-3; DNA: TGCGCCAGCAGCCAAGATATAGACCGAAACCGGGACTTCACAGATACGCAGTATTTT; CDR3: CASSQDIDRNRDFTDTQYF
J: TRBJ1-6; length: 15; size: many; D: TRBD1; V: TRBV19; DNA: TGTGCCAGTAGTTCATCAGGGGGCTCCGATTCACCCCTCCACTTT; CDR3: CASSSSGGSDSPLHF
J: TRBJ2-3; length: 15; size: NA; D: TRBD1; V: TRBV20-1; DNA: TGCAGTGTTCTCGCACGGGACAGGGGTTCAGATACGCAGTATTTT; CDR3: CSVLARDRGSDTQYF
J: TRBJ2-7; length: 12; size: many; D: NA; V: TRBV28; DNA: TGTGCCAGCAGTTCTGGACTTCTCCAGCAGTACTTC; CDR3: CASSSGLLQQYF
J: TRBJ2-5; length: 16; size: many; D: NA; V: TRBV5-5; DNA: TGTGCCAGCAGCCTAAATCCGACACAGGGTATAGAGACCCAGTACTTC; CDR3: CASSLNPTQGIETQYF
J: TRBJ1-5; length: 13; size: many; D: NA; V: TRBV12-3/TRBV12-4; DNA: TGTGCCAGCAGTTCTCCCCCGCAATCGCCCCAGCATTTT; CDR3: CASSSPPQSPQHF
J: TRBJ1-1; length: 13; size: many; D: NA; V: TRBV30; DNA: TGTGCCTCCAAATTTTATTTTGGTAGTGAAGCTTTCTTT; CDR3: CASKFYFGSEAFF
J: TRBJ2-3; length: 17; size: NA; D: NA; V: TRBV5-1; DNA: TGCGCCAGCAGCAGACGGGACGGCTACTCCACAACAGATACGCAGTATTTT; CDR3: CASSRRDGYSTTDTQYF
J: TRBJ2-7; length: 15; size: many; D: NA; V: TRBV28; DNA: TGTGCCAGCAGCCCCACAGGGCGAAGTTTGCACGAGCAGTACTTC; CDR3: CASSPTGRSLHEQYF